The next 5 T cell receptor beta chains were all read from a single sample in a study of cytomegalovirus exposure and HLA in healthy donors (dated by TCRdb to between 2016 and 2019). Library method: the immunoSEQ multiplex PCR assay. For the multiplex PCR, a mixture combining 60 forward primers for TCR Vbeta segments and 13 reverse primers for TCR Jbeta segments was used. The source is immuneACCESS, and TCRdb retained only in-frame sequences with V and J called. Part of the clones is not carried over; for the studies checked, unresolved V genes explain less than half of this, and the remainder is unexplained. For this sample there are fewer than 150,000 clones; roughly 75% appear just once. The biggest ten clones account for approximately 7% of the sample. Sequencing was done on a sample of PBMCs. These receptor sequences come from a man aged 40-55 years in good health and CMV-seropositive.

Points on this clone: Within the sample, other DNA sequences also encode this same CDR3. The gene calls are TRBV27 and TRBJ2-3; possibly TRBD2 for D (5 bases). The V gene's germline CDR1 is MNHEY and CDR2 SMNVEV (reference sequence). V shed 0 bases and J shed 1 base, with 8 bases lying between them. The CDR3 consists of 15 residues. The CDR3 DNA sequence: TGTGCCAGCAGTTTATCGCGAGGGCGCACAGATACGCAGTATTTT. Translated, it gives CASSLSRGRTDTQYF.

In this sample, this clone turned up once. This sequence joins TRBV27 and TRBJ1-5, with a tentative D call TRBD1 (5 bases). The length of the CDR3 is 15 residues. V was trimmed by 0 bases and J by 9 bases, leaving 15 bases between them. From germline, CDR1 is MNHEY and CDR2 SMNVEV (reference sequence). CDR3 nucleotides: TGTGCCAGCAGTTTATCCGGGGGATATAGATTGCCCCAGCATTTT. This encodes CASSLSGGYRLPQHF.

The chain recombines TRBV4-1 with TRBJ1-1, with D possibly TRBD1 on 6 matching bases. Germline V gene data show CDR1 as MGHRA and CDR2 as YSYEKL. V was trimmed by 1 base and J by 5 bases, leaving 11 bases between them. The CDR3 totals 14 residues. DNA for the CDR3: TGCGCCAGCAGCCAAGCCAGGGGAGAAACTGAAGCTTTCTTT. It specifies CASSQARGETEAFF.

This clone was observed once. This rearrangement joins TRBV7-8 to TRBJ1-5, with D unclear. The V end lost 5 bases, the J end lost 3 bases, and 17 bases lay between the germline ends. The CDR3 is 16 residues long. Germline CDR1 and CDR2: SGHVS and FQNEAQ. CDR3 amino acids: CASSMSPRGSNQPQHF. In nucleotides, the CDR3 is TGTGCCAGCAGCATGTCCCCCCGGGGTTCCAATCAGCCCCAGCATTTT. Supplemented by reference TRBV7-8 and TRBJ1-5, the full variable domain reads GAGVSQSPRYKVAKRGQDVALRCDPISGHVSLFWYQQALGQGPEFLTYFQNEAQLDKSGLPSDRFFAERPEGSVSTLKIQRTQQEDSAVYLCASSMSPRGSNQPQHFGDGTRLSIL.

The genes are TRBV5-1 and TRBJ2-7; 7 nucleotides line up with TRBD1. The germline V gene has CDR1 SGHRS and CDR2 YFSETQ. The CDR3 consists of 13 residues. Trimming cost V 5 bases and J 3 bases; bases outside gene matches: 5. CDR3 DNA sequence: TGCGCCAGCAGAGGGGGCCCAGTCTACGAGCAGTACTTC. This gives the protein CASRGGPVYEQYF.